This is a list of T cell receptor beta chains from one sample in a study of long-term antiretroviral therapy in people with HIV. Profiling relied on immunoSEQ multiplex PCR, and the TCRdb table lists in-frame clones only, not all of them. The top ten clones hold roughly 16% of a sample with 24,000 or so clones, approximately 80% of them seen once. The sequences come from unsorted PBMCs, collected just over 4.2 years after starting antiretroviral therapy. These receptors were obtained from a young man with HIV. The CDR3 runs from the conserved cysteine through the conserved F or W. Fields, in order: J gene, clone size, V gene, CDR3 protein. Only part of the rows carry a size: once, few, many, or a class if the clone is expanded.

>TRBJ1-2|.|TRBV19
CASSIAGGFQLYGYTF
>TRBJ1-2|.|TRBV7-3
CASSLGGDYGYTF
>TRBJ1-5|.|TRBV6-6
CASRARGQGSNQPQHF
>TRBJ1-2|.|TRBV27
CASSPFSGGGYTF
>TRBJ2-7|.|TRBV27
CASRLGGSTYEQYF
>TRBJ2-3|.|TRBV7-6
CASSLTGGGTDTQYF
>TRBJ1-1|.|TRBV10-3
CAISAGGGLTEAFF
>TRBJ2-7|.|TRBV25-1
CASTRQPPYEQYF
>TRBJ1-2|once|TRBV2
CASSPVGANGYTF
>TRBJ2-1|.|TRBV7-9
CASSPAGGPYNEQFF
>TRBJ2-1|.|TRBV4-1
CASSQDRTGSSYNEQFF
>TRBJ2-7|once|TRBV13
CASSLGGVLAYEQYF
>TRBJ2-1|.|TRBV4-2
CASSQEWRATPPYNEQFF
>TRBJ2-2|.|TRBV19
CASSTATNTGELFF
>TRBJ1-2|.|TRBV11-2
CASSLGRGGGEYGYTF
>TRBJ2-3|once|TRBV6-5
CASSYRKAGDTQYF
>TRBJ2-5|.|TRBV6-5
CASRTGETQYF
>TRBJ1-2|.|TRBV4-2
CASSQAGTGGQGYTF
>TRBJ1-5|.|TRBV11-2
CASSLDPGNQPQHF
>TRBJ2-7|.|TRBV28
CASSLGVHYEQYF
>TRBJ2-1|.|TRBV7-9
CASDSTGLAVNEQFF
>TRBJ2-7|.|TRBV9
CASGGPSPDEQYF
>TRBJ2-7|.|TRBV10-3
CAISESVAGATYEQYF
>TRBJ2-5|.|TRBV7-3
CASSVGQGALETQYF
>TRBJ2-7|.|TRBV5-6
CASSFGLAETYEQYF
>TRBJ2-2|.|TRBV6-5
CASMASGGGTGELFF
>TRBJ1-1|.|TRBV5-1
CASSLRPNTEAFF
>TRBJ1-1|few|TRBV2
CASSERPSLNTEAFF
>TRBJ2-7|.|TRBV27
CASSLQGPPYEQYF
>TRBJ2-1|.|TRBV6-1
CASSEEAGPAGYYNEQFF